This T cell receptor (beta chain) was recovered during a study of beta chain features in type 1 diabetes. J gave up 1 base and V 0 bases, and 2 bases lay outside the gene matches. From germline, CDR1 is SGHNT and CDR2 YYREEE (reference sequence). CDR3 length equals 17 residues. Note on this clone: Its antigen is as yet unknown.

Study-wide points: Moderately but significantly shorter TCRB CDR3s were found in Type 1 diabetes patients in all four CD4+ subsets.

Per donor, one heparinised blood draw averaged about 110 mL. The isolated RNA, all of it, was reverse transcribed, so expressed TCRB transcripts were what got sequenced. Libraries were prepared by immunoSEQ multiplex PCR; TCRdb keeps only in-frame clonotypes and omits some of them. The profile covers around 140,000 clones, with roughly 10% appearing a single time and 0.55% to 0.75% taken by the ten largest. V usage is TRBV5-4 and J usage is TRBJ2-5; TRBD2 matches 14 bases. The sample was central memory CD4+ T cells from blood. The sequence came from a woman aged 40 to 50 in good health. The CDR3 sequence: CASSLGGLAGVQETQYF. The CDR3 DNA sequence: TGTGCCAGCAGCTTGGGGGGACTAGCGGGGGTCCAAGAGACCCAGTACTTC.